The clone carrying this T cell receptor beta chain was counted only a few times. TCRdb recomputed calls from the 5' RACE reads with MiXCR, one row per CDR3 protein. The sample carries about 390,000 distinct CDR3 sequences, roughly 15% recorded once. This entry comes from a study of T-cell memory formation after mild COVID-19. Between the trimmed V and J ends, which lost 2 bases and 5 bases, there was a span of 11 bases. CDR3 length: 14 residues. Germline CDR1 is KGHDR and CDR2 is SFDVKD. Sequencing input: PBMCs or a T cell subset sorted from them (not recorded which). The gene calls are TRBV24-1 and TRBJ2-5, with D possibly being TRBD2 (5 bases). The origin of this receptor is a man aged 18 to 35 who had mild COVID-19 (a few samples of this study predate the infection). Cell type and time point are not known. The chain's CDR3 is CATSDYRGGETQYF. CDR3 nucleotide sequence: TGTGCCACCAGTGATTACCGGGGTGGGGAGACCCAGTACTTC.